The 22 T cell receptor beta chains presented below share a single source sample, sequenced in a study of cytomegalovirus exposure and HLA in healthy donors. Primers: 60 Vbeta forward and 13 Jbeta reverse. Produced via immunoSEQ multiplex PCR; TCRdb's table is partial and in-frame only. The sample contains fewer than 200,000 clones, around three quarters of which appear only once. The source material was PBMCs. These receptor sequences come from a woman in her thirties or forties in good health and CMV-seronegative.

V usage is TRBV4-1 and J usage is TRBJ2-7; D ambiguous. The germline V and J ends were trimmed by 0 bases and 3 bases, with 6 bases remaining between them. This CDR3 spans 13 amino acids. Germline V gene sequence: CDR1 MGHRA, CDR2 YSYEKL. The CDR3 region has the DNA TGCGCCAGCAGCCAAGATTCCTACTACGAGCAGTACTTC. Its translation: CASSQDSYYEQYF.

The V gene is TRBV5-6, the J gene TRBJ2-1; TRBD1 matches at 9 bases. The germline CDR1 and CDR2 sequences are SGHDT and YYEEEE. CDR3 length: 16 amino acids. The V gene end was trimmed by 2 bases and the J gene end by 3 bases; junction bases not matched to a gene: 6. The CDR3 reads CASSFQGDRVYNEQFF. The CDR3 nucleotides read TGTGCCAGCAGCTTTCAGGGGGACAGGGTCTACAATGAGCAGTTCTTC.

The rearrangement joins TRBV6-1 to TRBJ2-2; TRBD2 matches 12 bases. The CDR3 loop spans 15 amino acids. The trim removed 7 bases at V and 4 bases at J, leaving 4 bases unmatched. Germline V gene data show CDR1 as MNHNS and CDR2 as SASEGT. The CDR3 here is CASTSGRALTGELFF. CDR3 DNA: TGTGCCAGCACTAGCGGGAGGGCCCTCACCGGGGAGCTGTTTTTT.

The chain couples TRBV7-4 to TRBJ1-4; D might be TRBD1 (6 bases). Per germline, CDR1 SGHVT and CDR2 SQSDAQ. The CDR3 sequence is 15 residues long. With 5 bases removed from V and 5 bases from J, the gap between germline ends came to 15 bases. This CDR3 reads CASSRTGSVNEKLFF. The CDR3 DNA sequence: TGTGCCAGCAGCCGAACAGGGTCTGTCAATGAAAAACTGTTTTTT.

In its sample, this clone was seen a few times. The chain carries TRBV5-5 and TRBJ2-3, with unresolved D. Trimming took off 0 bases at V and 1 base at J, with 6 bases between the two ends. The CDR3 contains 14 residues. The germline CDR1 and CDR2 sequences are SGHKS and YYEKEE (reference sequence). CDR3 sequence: CASSLAHGTDTQYF. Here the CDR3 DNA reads TGTGCCAGCAGCTTGGCCCATGGCACAGATACGCAGTATTTT. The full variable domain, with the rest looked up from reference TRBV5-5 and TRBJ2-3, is DAGVTQSPTHLIKTRGQQVTLRCSPISGHKSVSWYQQVLGQGPQFIFQYYEKEERGRGNFPDRFSARQFPNYSSELNVNALLLGDSALYLCASSLAHGTDTQYFGPGTRLTVL.

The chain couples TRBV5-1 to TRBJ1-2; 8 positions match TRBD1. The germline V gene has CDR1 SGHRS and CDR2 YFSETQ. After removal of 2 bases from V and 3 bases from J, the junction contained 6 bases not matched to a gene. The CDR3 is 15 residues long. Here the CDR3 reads CASSFLKTGDYGYTF. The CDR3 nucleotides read TGCGCCAGCAGCTTCCTTAAGACAGGGGACTATGGCTACACCTTC.

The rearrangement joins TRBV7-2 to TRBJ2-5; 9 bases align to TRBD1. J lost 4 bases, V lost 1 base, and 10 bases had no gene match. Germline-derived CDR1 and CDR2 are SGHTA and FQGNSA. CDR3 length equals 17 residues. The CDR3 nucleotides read TGTGCCAGCAGCTTAGGCTCCAGGACAGGGGCCCGAGAGACCCAGTACTTC. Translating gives CASSLGSRTGARETQYF.

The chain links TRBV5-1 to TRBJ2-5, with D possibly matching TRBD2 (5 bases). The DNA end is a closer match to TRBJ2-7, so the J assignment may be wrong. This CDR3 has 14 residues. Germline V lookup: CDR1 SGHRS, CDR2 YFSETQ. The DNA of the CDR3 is TGCGCCAGCAGCGCCCACGAGGGTGCCTACGAGCAGTACTTC. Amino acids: CASSAHEGAYEQYF.

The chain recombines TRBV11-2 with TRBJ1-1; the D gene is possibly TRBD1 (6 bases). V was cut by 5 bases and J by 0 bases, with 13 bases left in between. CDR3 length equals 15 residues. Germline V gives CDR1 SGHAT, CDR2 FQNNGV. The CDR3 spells CASSLGGQLNTEAFF. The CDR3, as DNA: TGTGCCAGCAGCCTAGGGGGACAACTGAACACTGAAGCTTTCTTT.

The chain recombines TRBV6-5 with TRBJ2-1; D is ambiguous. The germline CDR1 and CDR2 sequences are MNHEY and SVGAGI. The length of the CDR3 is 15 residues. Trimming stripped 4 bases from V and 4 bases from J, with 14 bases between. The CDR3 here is CASSLTRSGYNEQFF. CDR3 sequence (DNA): TGTGCCAGCAGTTTGACTCGTTCTGGGTACAATGAGCAGTTCTTC.

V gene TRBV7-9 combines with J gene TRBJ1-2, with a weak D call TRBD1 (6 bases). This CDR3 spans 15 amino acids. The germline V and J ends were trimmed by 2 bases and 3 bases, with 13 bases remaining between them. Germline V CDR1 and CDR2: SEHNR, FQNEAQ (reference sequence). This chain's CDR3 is CASSLIPAGDYGYTF. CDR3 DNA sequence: TGTGCCAGCAGCTTAATCCCAGCAGGGGACTATGGCTACACCTTC. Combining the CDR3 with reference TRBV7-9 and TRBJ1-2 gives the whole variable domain DTGVSQNPRHKITKRGQNVTFRCDPISEHNRLYWYRQTLGQGPEFLTYFQNEAQLEKSRLLSDRFSAERPKGSFSTLEIQRTEQGDSAMYLCASSLIPAGDYGYTFGSGTRLTVV.

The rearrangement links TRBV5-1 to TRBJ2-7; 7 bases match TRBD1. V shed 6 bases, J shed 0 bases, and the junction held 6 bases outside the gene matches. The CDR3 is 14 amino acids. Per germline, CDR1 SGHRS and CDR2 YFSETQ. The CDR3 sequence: CASKEQGSSYEQYF. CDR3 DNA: TGCGCCAGCAAAGAACAGGGGAGCTCCTACGAGCAGTACTTC.

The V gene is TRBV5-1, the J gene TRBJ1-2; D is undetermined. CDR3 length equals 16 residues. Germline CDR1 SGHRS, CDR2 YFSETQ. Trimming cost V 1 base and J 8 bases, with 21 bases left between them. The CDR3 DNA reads TGCGCCAGCAGCTTGTCCCCAAAGGCAGCGGCAAACGGCTACACCTTC. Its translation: CASSLSPKAAANGYTF.

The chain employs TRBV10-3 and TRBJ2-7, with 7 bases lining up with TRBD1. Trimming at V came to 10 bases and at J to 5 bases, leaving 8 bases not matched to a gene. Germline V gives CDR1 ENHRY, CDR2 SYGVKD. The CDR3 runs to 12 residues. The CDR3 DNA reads TGTGCCACCTCCGAAGGGGGCCACGAGCAGTACTTC. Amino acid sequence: CATSEGGHEQYF.

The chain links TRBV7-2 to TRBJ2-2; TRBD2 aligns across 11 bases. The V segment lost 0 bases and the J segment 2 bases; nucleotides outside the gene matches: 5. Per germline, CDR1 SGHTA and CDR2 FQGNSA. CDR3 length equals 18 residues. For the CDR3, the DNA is TGTGCCAGCAGCTTAGCCGCTAGCGGGAGGATAAACACCGGGGAGCTGTTTTTT. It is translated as CASSLAASGRINTGELFF.

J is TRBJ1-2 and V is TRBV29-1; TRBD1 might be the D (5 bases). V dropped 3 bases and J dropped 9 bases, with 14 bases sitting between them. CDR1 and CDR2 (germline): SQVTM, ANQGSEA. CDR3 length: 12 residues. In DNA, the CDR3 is TGCAGCGTTGAGGGCAGGGACTGGAGCTACACCTTC. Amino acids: CSVEGRDWSYTF.

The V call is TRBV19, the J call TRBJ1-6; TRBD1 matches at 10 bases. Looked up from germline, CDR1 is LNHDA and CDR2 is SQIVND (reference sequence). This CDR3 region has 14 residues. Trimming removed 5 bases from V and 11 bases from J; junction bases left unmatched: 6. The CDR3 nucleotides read TGTGCCAGTAGTGCAGGGGACAGGGGCCCACCCCTCCACTTT. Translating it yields CASSAGDRGPPLHF.

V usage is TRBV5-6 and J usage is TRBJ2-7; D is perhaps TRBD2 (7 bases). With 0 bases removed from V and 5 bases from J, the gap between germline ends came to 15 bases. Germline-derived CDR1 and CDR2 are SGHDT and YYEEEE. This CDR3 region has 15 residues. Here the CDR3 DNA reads TGTGCCAGCAGCTTGGAGTGGCGGGGGCGGAACGAGCAGTACTTC. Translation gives CASSLEWRGRNEQYF.

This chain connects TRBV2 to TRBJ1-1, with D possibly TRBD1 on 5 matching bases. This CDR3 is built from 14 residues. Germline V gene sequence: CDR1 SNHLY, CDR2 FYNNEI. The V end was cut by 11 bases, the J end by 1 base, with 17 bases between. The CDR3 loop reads CAGARDSENTEAFF. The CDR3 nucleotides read TGTGCCGGGGCCCGGGACTCAGAGAACACTGAAGCTTTCTTT.

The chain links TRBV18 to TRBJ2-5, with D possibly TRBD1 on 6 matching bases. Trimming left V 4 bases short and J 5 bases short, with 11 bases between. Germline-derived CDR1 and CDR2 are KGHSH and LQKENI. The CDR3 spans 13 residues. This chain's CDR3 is CASSLSGVETQYF. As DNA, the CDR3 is TGTGCCAGCTCACTGTCAGGGGTCGAGACCCAGTACTTC.

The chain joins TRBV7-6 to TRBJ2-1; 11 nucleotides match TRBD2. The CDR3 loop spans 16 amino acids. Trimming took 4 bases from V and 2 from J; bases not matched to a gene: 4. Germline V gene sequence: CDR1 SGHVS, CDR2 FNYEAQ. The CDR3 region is CASSYLAGGTYNEQFF. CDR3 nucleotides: TGTGCCAGCAGCTATCTAGCGGGGGGAACCTACAATGAGCAGTTCTTC.

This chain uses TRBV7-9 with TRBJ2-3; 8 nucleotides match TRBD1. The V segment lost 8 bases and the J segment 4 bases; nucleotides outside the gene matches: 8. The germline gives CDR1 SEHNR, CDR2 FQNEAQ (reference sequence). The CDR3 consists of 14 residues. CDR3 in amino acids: CASGPDREADTQYF. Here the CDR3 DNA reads TGTGCCAGCGGACCGGACAGGGAGGCAGATACGCAGTATTTT. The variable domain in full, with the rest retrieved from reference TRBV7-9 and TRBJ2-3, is DTGVSQNPRHKITKRGQNVTFRCDPISEHNRLYWYRQTLGQGPEFLTYFQNEAQLEKSRLLSDRFSAERPKGSFSTLEIQRTEQGDSAMYLCASGPDREADTQYFGPGTRLTVL.